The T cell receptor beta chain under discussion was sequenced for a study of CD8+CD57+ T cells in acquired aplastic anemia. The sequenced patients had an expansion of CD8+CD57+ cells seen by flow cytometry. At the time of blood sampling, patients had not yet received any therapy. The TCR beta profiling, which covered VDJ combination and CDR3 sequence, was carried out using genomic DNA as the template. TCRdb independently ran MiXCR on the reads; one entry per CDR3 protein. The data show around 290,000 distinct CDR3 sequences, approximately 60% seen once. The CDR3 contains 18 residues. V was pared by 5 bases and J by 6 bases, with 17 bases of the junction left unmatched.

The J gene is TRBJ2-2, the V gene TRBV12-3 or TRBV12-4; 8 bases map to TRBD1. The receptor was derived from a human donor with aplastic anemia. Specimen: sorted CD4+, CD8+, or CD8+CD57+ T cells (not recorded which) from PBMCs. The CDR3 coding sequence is TGTGCCAGCAGTCCGCTTCCTGGACAGGGAGGTGGGGCCGGGGAGCTGTTTTTT. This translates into CASSPLPGQGGGAGELFF.